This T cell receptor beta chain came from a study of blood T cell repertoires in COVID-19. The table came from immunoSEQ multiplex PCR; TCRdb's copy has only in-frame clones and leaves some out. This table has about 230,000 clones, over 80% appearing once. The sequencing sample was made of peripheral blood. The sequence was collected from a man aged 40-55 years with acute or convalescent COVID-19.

The CDR3 DNA sequence: TGCAGCGTTGAACTCCCGGGACAGGGTTCCTACGAGCAGTACTTC. It codes for CSVELPGQGSYEQYF. The genes are TRBV29-1 and TRBJ2-7, with TRBD1 matching 9 bases. Germline assignment: CDR1 SQVTM and CDR2 ANQGSEA. V shed 2 bases, J shed 1 base, and the junction held 6 bases outside the gene matches. This CDR3 contains 15 residues.